This is a list of T cell receptor beta chains from one sample in a study of cytomegalovirus exposure and HLA in healthy donors. TCRdb's table, derived via immunoSEQ multiplex PCR, lists solely in-frame clones and lacks some. The clone table shows 130,000 or so clones, with the ten largest holding about 2.1%. Sequencing was performed on PBMCs. The receptors were gathered from a woman aged 55-69 years in good health and CMV-seronegative. The CDR3 runs from the conserved cysteine through the conserved F or W. Each record gives: J gene, V gene, CDR3 protein.

TRBJ2-1 TRBV7-3 CASSFRLAGGNEQFF
TRBJ2-1 TRBV6-1 CASRGTSGGTNEQFF
TRBJ1-2 TRBV7-6 CASSSPLGRGYTF
TRBJ2-6 TRBV14 CASSRAPSGANVLTF
TRBJ2-3 TRBV6-4 CASSPQGFSDTQYF
TRBJ1-5 TRBV28 CASSTGQGVQPQHF
TRBJ2-7 TRBV10-1 CASSGTSGGYYEQYF
TRBJ2-1 TRBV5-1 CAGSFGPIGANEQFF
TRBJ1-1 TRBV19 CASSPTGAAVSVTEAFF
TRBJ2-1 TRBV7-3 CASSPNYPNEQFF
TRBJ2-3 TRBV5-1 CASSGARGGATDTQYF
TRBJ1-3 TRBV11-2 CASSTRQISGNTIYF
TRBJ1-1 TRBV9 CASSVGGWNTEAFF
TRBJ2-7 TRBV27 CASSFGLAGSRPYEQYF
TRBJ2-2 TRBV10-3 CAISELQSGSTGELFF
TRBJ2-7 TRBV18 CASSPGSDGEQYF
TRBJ1-4 TRBV27 CASSGQGITNEKLFF
TRBJ1-1 TRBV2 CASIVSFGGGLGNTEAFF
TRBJ2-1 TRBV7-6 CASSIKTRGAGWDEQFF
TRBJ1-5 TRBV7-6 CASSATTDNQPQHF
TRBJ2-5 TRBV5-5 CASSFALLREEGQYF
TRBJ2-3 TRBV14 CASSLLGLLGGESTDTQYF
TRBJ2-7 TRBV7-8 CASSSYSKDYEQYF
TRBJ1-1 TRBV27 CASRSQGREPEAFF
TRBJ1-2 TRBV5-8 CASSRDRNYGYTF
TRBJ2-1 TRBV11-3 CASSLAVSNEQFF
TRBJ1-6 TRBV11-2 CASSFSDSNSPLHF
TRBJ2-2 TRBV28 CASNQLAGPNTGELFF